The present T cell receptor (beta chain) was sequenced within a study of vaccination and CD4 T cells after COVID-19. Treatment reported: approximately 10-day PBMC culture with coronavirus spike peptide pools or control peptides (ViraFEST assay). Sequencing of the DNA from cultured CD4+ T cells was carried out with the Oncomine TCR Beta short-read assay. From the PCR reads, TCRdb called clonotypes with MiXCR, one entry per CDR3 protein. Of some 8,300 distinct CDR3 sequences in the sample, roughly two thirds were seen once. Notes on this clonotype: Its antigen is currently unknown.

The CDR3 totals 15 residues. CDR1 and CDR2 from the germline V gene are MNHNS and SASEGT. Trimming stripped 5 bases from V and 3 bases from J, with 14 bases between. Sequencing input: CD4+ T cells from blood, cultured in vitro. This TCR came from a human donor who had recovered from COVID-19. The genes are TRBV6-1 and TRBJ1-5; D gene unclear. Written as DNA, the CDR3 is TGTGCCAGCAGTAGGGCAGGTAAAGCCAATCAGCCCCAGCATTTT. Translation gives CASSRAGKANQPQHF.